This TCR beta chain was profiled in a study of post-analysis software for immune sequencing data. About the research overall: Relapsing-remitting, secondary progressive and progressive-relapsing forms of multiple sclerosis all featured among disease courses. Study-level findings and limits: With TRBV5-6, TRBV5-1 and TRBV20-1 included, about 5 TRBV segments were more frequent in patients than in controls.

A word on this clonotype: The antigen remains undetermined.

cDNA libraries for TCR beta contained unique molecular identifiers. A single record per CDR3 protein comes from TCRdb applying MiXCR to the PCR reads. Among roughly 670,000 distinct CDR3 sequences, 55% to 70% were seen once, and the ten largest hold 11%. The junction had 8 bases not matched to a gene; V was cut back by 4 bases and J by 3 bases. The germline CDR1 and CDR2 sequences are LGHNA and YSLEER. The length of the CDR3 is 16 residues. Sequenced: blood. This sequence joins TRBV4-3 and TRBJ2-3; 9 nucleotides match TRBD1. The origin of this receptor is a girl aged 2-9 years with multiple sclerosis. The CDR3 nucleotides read TGCGCCAGCAGCCCCGGGACAGGGAGGTGGACAGATACGCAGTATTTT. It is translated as CASSPGTGRWTDTQYF.